This TCR beta chain comes out of a study of tumor and adjacent non-tumor tissue in lung cancer. Study overall: Patients were aged roughly 31 to 76, 10 men and about 5 women, stage I to III. General study points: Normal lung showed higher cumulative top 100 clone frequency than tumor. TCR diversity was significantly greater in tumor than normal lung tissue.

This clonotype has a handful of counts. Antigen: not known. An end of the junction differs from the germline gene, which may be a read error. A modified ARM-PCR protocol with three rounds of nested PCR amplified TCRbeta. TCRdb used MiXCR to reprocess the multiplex PCR reads, holding one entry per CDR3 protein. In the table there are under 150,000 distinct CDR3 sequences, 60% to 70% of which are singletons. This sample's RNA came from whole unsorted tissue. This CDR3 region has 12 residues. Germline V gene data show CDR1 as SGHAT and CDR2 as FQNNGV. This TCR was sampled from a man aged 25 to 40 with non-small cell lung cancer. The chain links TRBV11-2 to TRBJ1-1, with D maybe TRBD1 (5 bases). The specimen was lung tumor tissue. CDR3 DNA sequence: TGTGCCAGCAGCTTTCTTGGGACCGGGGTTTCCTTT. Protein product: CASSFLGTGVSF.